These 20 T cell receptor beta chains came from one sample sequenced in a study of blood T cell repertoires in COVID-19. Assay: immunoSEQ multiplex PCR; the TCRdb copy retains only in-frame clones and omits some. The table has 100,000 to 150,000 clones, approximately 89% seen once. What was sequenced was peripheral blood. These receptors originate from a woman aged 70 to 79 with COVID-19, enrolled during active disease.

This chain links TRBV9 with TRBJ1-5; TRBD1 is a possible D gene (6 bases). From germline, CDR1 is SGDLS and CDR2 YYNGEE. CDR3 length: 14 amino acids. V lost 4 bases to trimming and J lost 3 bases, with 11 bases between them. The CDR3 loop is CASSTQGNNQPQHF. CDR3 DNA: TGTGCCAGCAGCACACAGGGAAACAATCAGCCCCAGCATTTT.

The chain has TRBV18 and TRBJ2-7; 9 nucleotides match TRBD1. V shed 6 bases, J shed 7 bases, and the junction held 10 bases outside the gene matches. This CDR3 contains 14 residues. Germline V CDR1 and CDR2: KGHSH, LQKENI. The CDR3 is CASSRTRTGDEQYF. DNA for the CDR3: TGTGCCAGCTCTCGGACCCGGACAGGGGATGAGCAGTACTTC.

The J gene is TRBJ2-1, the V gene TRBV12-3 or TRBV12-4; D perhaps matches TRBD1 (6 bases). CDR3 length: 13 amino acids. V lost 3 bases and J 8 bases, leaving 11 bases between the germline ends. As DNA, the CDR3 is TGTGCCAGCAGTTTTGGACGGACAGATGAGCAGTTCTTC. Amino acid sequence: CASSFGRTDEQFF.

This chain links TRBV7-9 with TRBJ1-1, with 9 nucleotides matching TRBD1. This CDR3 is 15 amino acids long. V gave up 5 bases and J gave up 1 base; unmatched junction bases: 5. The V gene's germline CDR1 is SEHNR and CDR2 FQNEAQ (reference sequence). CDR3 sequence reads: CASSPRQGENTEAFF. The CDR3 DNA reads TGTGCCAGCAGCCCTAGACAGGGGGAGAACACTGAAGCTTTCTTT.

This chain uses TRBV5-1 with TRBJ1-1; D perhaps matches TRBD1 (5 bases). CDR3 length: 16 residues. CDR1 SGHRS and CDR2 YFSETQ come from the germline V gene. Trimming left V 1 base short and J 4 bases short, with 17 bases between. CDR3: CASSLPGRDSGTEAFF. The CDR3 DNA reads as TGCGCCAGCAGCTTGCCAGGGAGGGATTCAGGCACTGAAGCTTTCTTT.

This clone was detected a few times. In nucleotides, the CDR3 is TGTGCCAGCAGTTTACCCACTCTCTCGGGGGTAAGGTACAATGAGCAGTTCTTC. Translation gives CASSLPTLSGVRYNEQFF. The V gene is TRBV27, the J gene TRBJ2-1, with D perhaps matching TRBD2 (6 bases). With 2 bases removed from V and 4 bases from J, the gap between germline ends came to 21 bases. Germline lookup yields CDR1 MNHEY and CDR2 SMNVEV (reference sequence). The CDR3 consists of 18 residues.

The V call is TRBV4-2, the J call TRBJ2-3; 14 nucleotides match TRBD2. V shed 4 bases, J shed 2 bases, and the junction held 5 bases outside the gene matches. Germline V gives CDR1 LGHNA, CDR2 YNFKEQ. CDR3 length equals 17 residues. The CDR3: CASSPGTSGGFTDTQYF. DNA of the CDR3: TGTGCCAGCAGCCCCGGGACTAGCGGGGGATTCACAGATACGCAGTATTTT.

The V call is TRBV2, the J call TRBJ1-1, with 8 nucleotides matching TRBD1. After removal of 6 bases from V and 6 bases from J, the junction contained 9 bases not matched to a gene. The length of the CDR3 is 14 residues. Germline V gene lookup returns CDR1 SNHLY and CDR2 FYNNEI. CDR3 nucleotide sequence: TGTGCCAGCAGGAAGACAGGGGAAGGAGCTGAAGCTTTCTTT. Residues: CASRKTGEGAEAFF.

The J gene is TRBJ1-6, the V gene TRBV10-2, with TRBD1 as a possible D gene (5 bases). In germline, CDR1 is WSHSY, CDR2 SAAADI. The CDR3 runs to 13 residues. Between the trimmed V and J ends, which lost 2 bases and 10 bases, there was a span of 9 bases. The CDR3 DNA sequence: TGCGCCAGCAGTGAGGGGACTAGGTCACCCCTCCACTTT. This codes for CASSEGTRSPLHF.

The gene calls are TRBV5-1 and TRBJ1-2; D call uncertain. V lost 0 bases and J lost 6, with 9 bases in between. The CDR3 runs to 13 residues. Germline loops: CDR1 SGHRS, CDR2 YFSETQ. The CDR3 coding sequence is TGCGCCAGCAGCTTGGATCAAGCGGATGGCTACACCTTC. It is translated as CASSLDQADGYTF.

This chain uses TRBV7-9 with TRBJ1-1; D ambiguous. The CDR3 runs 12 residues. CDR1 and CDR2 from the germline V gene are SEHNR and FQNEAQ (reference sequence). Trimming left V 6 bases short and J 0 bases short, with 5 bases between. CDR3 loop: CASSPVNTEAFF. CDR3 nucleotide sequence: TGTGCCAGCAGTCCAGTGAACACTGAAGCTTTCTTT. Variable domain in full (rest from reference TRBV7-9 and TRBJ1-1): DTGVSQNPRHKITKRGQNVTFRCDPISEHNRLYWYRQTLGQGPEFLTYFQNEAQLEKSRLLSDRFSAERPKGSFSTLEIQRTEQGDSAMYLCASSPVNTEAFFGQGTRLTVV.

The J gene is TRBJ1-5, the V gene TRBV5-1; D remains unclear. The CDR3 covers 15 residues. V lost 2 bases, J lost 3 bases, and 12 bases lay in between. Germline CDR1 reads SGHRS; CDR2 reads YFSETQ. CDR3 residues: CASSLGGRYNQPQHF. DNA of the CDR3: TGCGCCAGCAGCTTAGGAGGGAGGTACAATCAGCCCCAGCATTTT.

The rearrangement joins TRBV28 to TRBJ2-7, with 8 positions matching TRBD1. V lost 3 bases, J lost 3 bases, and 1 base stayed unmatched. The V gene's germline CDR1 is MDHEN and CDR2 SYDVKM. The CDR3 covers 13 residues. CDR3 amino acids: CASSLGTGYEQYF. The CDR3 DNA is TGTGCCAGCAGTTTGGGGACAGGCTACGAGCAGTACTTC.

This clone was seen a single time. The CDR3 protein is CASSLGTGGGGTEAFF. Here the CDR3 DNA reads TGTGCCAGCAGTCTGGGGACAGGGGGAGGAGGTACTGAAGCTTTCTTT. The chain uses TRBV3-1 (or the pseudogene TRBV3-2) and TRBJ1-1; 11 positions match TRBD1. The ends lost 6 bases at V and 5 bases at J; junction bases unmatched: 11. CDR3 length: 16 residues. CDR1 is LGHDT, CDR2 YNNKEL, per germline (reference sequence).

J is TRBJ1-5 and V is TRBV5-6; 7 bases agree with TRBD1. The CDR3 is 15 amino acids. With V trimmed by 4 bases and J by 3 bases, 7 bases remained unmatched. Per germline, CDR1 SGHDT and CDR2 YYEEEE. CDR3 sequence (DNA): TGTGCCAGCAGCCAACGGGGGACAGACAATCAGCCCCAGCATTTT. It yields the protein CASSQRGTDNQPQHF.

The rearrangement joins TRBV24-1 to TRBJ2-2; D might be TRBD1 (6 bases). The CDR3 is made up of 13 amino acids. Germline V gene data show CDR1 as KGHDR and CDR2 as SFDVKD. V lost 7 bases and J 5 bases, leaving 10 bases between the germline ends. CDR3 bases: TGTGCCACCAGCAGGACAGAGACCGGGGAGCTGTTTTTT. The encoded protein is CATSRTETGELFF.

The V and J genes are TRBV18 and TRBJ1-4; 7 bases fit TRBD1. CDR3 length: 17 residues. The V segment lost 4 bases and the J segment 2 bases; nucleotides outside the gene matches: 10. Per the germline V gene, CDR1 is KGHSH and CDR2 is LQKENI. The chain's CDR3 is CASSLLLGTATNEKLFF. The CDR3 coding sequence is TGTGCCAGCTCACTTCTTCTCGGGACAGCCACTAATGAAAAACTGTTTTTT.

The genes are TRBV6-5 and TRBJ1-6, with 8 bases that match TRBD1. V dropped 0 bases and J dropped 4; count of bases not matched to a gene: 2. The CDR3 extends over 16 amino acids. CDR1 and CDR2 from the germline V gene are MNHEY and SVGAGI. For the CDR3, the DNA is TGTGCCAGCAGTTACTCGGGACAGGAATATAATTCACCCCTCCACTTT. This encodes CASSYSGQEYNSPLHF.

The V and J genes are TRBV5-1 and TRBJ2-1; 12 bases are shared with TRBD2. The CDR3 length is 19 residues. Germline CDR1 SGHRS, CDR2 YFSETQ. J was trimmed by 0 bases and V by 4 bases; bases with no gene match: 11. The CDR3 is CASSKGLAGLASSYNEQFF. The CDR3, as DNA: TGCGCCAGCAGCAAAGGACTAGCGGGACTTGCGAGCTCCTACAATGAGCAGTTCTTC.

This clone came up a few times. The V call is TRBV28, the J call TRBJ2-5, with 7 bases fitting TRBD2. CDR3 length: 13 residues. With 4 bases clipped from V and 1 base from J, the junction kept 0 bases outside the gene matches. The germline V gene has CDR1 MDHEN and CDR2 SYDVKM. The CDR3 bases are TGTGCCAGCAGTTCGGGGGGCCAAGAGACCCAGTACTTC. Residues: CASSSGGQETQYF.